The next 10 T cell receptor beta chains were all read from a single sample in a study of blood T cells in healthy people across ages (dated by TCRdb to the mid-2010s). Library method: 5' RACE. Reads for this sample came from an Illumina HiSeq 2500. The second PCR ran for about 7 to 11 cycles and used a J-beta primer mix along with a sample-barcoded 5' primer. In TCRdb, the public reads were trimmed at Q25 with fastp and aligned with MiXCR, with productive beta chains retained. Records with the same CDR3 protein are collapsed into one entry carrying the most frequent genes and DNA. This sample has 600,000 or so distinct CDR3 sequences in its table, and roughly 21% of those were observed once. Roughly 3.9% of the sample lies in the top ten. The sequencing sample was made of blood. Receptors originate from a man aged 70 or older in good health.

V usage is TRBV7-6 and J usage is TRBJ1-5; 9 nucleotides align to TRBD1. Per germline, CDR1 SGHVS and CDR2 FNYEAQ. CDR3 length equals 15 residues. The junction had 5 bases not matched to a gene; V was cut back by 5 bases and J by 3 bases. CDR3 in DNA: TGTGCCAGCAGCCAAGGGACAGGGCTCAATCAGCCCCAGCATTTT. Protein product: CASSQGTGLNQPQHF.

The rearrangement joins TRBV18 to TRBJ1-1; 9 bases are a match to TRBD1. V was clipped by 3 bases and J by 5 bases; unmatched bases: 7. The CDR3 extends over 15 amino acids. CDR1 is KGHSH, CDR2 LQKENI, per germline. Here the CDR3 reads CASSPTQGARTEAFF. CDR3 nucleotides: TGTGCCAGCTCACCTACACAGGGGGCTCGGACTGAAGCTTTCTTT.

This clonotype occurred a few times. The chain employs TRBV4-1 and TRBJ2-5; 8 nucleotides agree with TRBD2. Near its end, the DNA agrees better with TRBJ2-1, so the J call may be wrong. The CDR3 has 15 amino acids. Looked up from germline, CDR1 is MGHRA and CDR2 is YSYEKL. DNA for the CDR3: TGCGCCAGCAGCCCGCTTGCGGGAGGTTGGAATGAGCAGTTCTTC. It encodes CASSPLAGGWNEQFF.

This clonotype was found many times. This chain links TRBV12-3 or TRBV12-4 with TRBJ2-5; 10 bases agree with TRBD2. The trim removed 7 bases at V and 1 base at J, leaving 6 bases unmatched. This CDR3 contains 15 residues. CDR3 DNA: TGTGCCAGCACGAGGACTAGCGGCAGCCAAGAGACCCAGTACTTC. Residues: CASTRTSGSQETQYF.

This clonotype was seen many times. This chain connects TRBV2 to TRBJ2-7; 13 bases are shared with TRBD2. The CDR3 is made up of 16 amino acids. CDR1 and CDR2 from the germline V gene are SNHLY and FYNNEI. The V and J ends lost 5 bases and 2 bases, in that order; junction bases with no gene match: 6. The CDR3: CASSRPGLAGTYEQYF. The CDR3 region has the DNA TGTGCCAGCAGTAGACCGGGACTAGCGGGAACCTACGAGCAGTACTTC.

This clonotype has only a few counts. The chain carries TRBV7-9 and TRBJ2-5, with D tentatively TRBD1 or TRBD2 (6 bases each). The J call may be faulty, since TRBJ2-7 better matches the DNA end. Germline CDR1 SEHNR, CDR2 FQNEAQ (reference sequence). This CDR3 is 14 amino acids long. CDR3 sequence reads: CASSLRGAQSEQYF. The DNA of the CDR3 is TGTGCCAGCAGCTTAAGGGGGGCGCAGAGCGAGCAGTACTTC.

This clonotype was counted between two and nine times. DNA for the CDR3: TGTGCCAGCACATGGACTAGCGGGAGAGGGGGCTCCTACGAGCAGTACTTC. The encoded protein is CASTWTSGRGGSYEQYF. V and J are TRBV6-6 and TRBJ2-7; TRBD2 matches 13 bases. V gave up 7 bases and J gave up 0 bases; unmatched junction bases: 9. Germline V lookup: CDR1 MNHNY, CDR2 SVGAGI (reference sequence). This CDR3 contains 17 residues.

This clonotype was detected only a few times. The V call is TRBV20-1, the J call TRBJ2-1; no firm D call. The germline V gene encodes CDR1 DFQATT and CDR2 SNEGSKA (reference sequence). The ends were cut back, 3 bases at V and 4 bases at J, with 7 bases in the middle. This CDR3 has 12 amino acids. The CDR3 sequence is CSARVTYNEQFF. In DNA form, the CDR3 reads TGCAGTGCTAGGGTCACATACAATGAGCAGTTCTTC.

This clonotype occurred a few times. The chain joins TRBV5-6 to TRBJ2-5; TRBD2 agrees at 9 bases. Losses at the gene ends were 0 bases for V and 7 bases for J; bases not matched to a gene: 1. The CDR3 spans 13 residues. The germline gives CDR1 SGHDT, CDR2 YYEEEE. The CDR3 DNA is TGTGCCAGCAGCTTGGTTAGCGGGGGGACCCAGTACTTC. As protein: CASSLVSGGTQYF.

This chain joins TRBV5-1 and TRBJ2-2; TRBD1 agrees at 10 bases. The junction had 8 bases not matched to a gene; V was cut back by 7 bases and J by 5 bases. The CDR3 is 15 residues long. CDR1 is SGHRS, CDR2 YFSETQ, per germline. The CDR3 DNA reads TGCGCCAGCGCCATCGACAGGGGGCATACCGGGGAGCTGTTTTTT. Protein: CASAIDRGHTGELFF.